The clone carrying this T cell receptor (beta chain) was recorded once. The data stem from a study of blood T cell repertoires in COVID-19. On the study more broadly: Some COVID-19 samples were acute and others convalescent; all came from the United States, Italy and Spain. PBMCs, B-cell-depleted T cells, or T cells were the source of the cDNA or gDNA that made up the material.

CDR1 and CDR2 (germline): KGHDR, SFDVKD. Between the trimmed V and J ends, which lost 2 bases and 5 bases, there was a span of 14 bases. CDR3 length equals 16 residues. Per the original methods: Scientists estimated how many nucleated cells there were by amplifying reference gene primers. The data were produced by immunoSEQ multiplex PCR, yet TCRdb's version contains in-frame clones alone and is incomplete. D and trimming come from the DNA, and the V and J calls and clone size come from that table. The sample contains 55,000 to 70,000 clones, around 84% of which appear only once. The V gene is TRBV24-1, the J gene TRBJ2-2; D perhaps matches TRBD2 (6 bases). The sample consisted of peripheral blood. The receptor was derived from a man between 45 and 60 years old with acute or convalescent COVID-19. CDR3: CATSDWGEGRTGELFF. CDR3 nucleotides: TGTGCCACCAGTGATTGGGGGGAAGGTCGGACCGGGGAGCTGTTTTTT.